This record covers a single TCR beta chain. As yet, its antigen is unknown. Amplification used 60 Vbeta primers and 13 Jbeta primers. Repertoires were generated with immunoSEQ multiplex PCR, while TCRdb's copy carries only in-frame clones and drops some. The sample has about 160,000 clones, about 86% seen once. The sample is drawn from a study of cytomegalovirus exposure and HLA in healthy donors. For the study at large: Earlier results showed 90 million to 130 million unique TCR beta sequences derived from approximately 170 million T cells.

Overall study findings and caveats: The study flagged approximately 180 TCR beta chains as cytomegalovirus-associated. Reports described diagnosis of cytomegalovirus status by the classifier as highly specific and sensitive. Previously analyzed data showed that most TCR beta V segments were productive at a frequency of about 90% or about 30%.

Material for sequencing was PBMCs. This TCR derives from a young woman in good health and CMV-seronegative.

This CDR3 reads CASSLAPLAGNTGELFF. The CDR3 DNA follows: TGTGCCAGCAGCTTAGCCCCCCTAGCGGGAAACACCGGGGAGCTGTTTTTT. The chain couples TRBV11-2 to TRBJ2-2; 9 positions match TRBD2. From germline, CDR1 is SGHAT and CDR2 FQNNGV. The CDR3 contains 17 residues. V lost 1 base and J lost 2; bases outside the gene matches: 5.